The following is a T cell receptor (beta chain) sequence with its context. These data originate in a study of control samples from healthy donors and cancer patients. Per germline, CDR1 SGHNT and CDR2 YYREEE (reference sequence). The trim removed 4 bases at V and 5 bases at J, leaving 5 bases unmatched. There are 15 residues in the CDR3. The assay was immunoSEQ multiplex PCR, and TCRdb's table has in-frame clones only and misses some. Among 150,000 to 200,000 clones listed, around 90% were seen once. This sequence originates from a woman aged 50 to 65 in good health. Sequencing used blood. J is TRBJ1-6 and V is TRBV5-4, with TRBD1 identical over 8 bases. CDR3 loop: CASSTQGGDNSPLHF. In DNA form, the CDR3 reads TGTGCCAGCAGCACACAGGGGGGGGATAATTCACCCCTCCACTTT.